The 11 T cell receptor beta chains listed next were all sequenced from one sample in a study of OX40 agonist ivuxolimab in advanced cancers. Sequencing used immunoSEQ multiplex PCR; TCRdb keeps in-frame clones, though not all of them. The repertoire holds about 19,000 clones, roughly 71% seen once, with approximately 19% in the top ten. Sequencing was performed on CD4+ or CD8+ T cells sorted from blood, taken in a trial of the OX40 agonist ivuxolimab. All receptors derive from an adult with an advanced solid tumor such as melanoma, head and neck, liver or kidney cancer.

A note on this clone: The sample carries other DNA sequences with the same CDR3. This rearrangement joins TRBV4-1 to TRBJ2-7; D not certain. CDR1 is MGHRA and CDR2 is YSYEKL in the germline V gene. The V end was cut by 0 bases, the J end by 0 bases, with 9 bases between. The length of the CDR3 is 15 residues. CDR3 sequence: CASSQESRDSYEQYF. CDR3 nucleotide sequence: TGCGCCAGCAGCCAAGAGTCAAGGGACTCCTACGAGCAGTACTTC.

As DNA, the CDR3 is TGTGCCAGCAGCGGGGCAGGGGGCAATCAGCCCCAGCATTTT. Translation: CASSGAGGNQPQHF. This rearrangement joins TRBV7-9 to TRBJ1-5; tentatively, D is TRBD1 (6 bases). V lost 5 bases, J lost 2 bases, and 10 bases lay in between. Germline V lookup: CDR1 SEHNR, CDR2 FQNEAQ (reference sequence). This CDR3 has 14 amino acids.

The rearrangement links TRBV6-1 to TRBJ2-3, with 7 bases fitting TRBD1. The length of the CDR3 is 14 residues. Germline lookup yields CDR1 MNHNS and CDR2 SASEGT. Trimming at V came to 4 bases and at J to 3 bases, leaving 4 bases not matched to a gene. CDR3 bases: TGTGCCAGCAGTGGCTGGACAGGTACAGATACGCAGTATTTT. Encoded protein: CASSGWTGTDTQYF.

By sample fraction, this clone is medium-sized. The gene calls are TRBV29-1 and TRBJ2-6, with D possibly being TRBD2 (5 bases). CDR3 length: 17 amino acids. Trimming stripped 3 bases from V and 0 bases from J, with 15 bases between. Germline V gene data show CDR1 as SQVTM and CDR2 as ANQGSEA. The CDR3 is CSVEAGDGVSGANVLTF. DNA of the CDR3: TGCAGCGTTGAGGCGGGCGACGGAGTCTCTGGGGCCAACGTCCTGACTTTC. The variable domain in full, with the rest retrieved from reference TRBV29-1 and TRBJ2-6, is SAVISQKPSRDICQRGTSLTIQCQVDSQVTMMFWYRQQPGQSLTLIATANQGSEATYESGFVIDKFPISRPNLTFSTLTVSNMSPEDSSIYLCSVEAGDGVSGANVLTFGAGSRLTVL.

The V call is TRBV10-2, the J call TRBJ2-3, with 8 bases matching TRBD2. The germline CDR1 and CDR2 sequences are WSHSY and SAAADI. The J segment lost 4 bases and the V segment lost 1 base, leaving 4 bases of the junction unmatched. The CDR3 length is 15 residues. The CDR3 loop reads CASSEYGGAPDTQYF. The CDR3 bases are TGCGCCAGCAGTGAGTACGGGGGGGCACCAGATACGCAGTATTTT.

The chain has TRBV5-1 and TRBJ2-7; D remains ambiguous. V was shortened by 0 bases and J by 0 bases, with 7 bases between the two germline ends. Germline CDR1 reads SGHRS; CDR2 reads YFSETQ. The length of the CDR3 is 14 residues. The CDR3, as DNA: TGCGCCAGCAGCTTGGTGGGTAACTCCTACGAGCAGTACTTC. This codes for CASSLVGNSYEQYF.

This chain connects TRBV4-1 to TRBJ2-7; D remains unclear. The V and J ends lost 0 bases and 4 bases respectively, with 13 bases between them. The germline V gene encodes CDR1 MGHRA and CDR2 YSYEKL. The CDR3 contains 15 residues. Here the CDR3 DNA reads TGCGCCAGCAGCCAAGAATACGGCAGGAATTACGAGCAGTACTTC. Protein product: CASSQEYGRNYEQYF.

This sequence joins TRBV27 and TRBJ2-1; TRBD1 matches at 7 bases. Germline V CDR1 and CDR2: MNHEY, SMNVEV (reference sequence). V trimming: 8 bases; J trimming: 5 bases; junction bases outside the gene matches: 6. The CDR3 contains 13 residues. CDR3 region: CASAQTGNNEQFF. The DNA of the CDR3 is TGTGCCAGCGCCCAGACAGGGAACAATGAGCAGTTCTTC.

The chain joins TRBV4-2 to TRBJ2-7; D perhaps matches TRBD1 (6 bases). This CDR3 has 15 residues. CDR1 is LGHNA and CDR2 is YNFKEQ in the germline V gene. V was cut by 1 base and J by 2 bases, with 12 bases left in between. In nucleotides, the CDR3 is TGTGCCAGCAGCCAAGTTCGGGACATACCCTACGAGCAGTACTTC. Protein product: CASSQVRDIPYEQYF.

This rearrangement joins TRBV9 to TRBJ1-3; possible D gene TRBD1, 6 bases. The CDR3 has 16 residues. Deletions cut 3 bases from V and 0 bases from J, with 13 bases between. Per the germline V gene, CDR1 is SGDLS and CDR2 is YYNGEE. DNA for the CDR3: TGTGCCAGCAGCGGGCACAGGGAAAGCTCTGGAAACACCATATATTTT. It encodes CASSGHRESSGNTIYF.

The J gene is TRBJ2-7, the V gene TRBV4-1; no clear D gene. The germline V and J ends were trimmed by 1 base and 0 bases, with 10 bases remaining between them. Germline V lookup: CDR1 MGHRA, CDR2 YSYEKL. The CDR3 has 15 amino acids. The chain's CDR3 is CASSQVAEISYEQYF. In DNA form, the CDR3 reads TGCGCCAGCAGCCAAGTTGCAGAAATCTCCTACGAGCAGTACTTC.